The subject of this entry is one TCR beta chain. Original data processing: Amplification of reference gene primers was used by the study to estimate nucleated cell counts. Assay: immunoSEQ multiplex PCR; the TCRdb copy retains only in-frame clones and omits some. That table gives V, J and clone size, and the DNA gave D and trimming. The sample holds 170,000 or so clones, roughly 86% seen once. The sample originates from a study of blood T cell repertoires in COVID-19. On the study more broadly: Samples representing acute and convalescent COVID-19 were sourced from the United States, Italy and Spain.

The CDR3 length is 17 residues. Trimming cost V 0 bases and J 3 bases; bases outside gene matches: 7. The V gene's germline CDR1 is SGDLS and CDR2 YYNGEE. The sample consisted of peripheral blood. This clonotype originated in a man in his forties or fifties with active or convalescent COVID-19. V is TRBV9 and J is TRBJ1-4; 8 bases are a match to TRBD1. The CDR3 spells CASSVGQGRWSNEKLFF. The CDR3 DNA sequence: TGTGCCAGCAGCGTAGGACAGGGGAGATGGTCTAATGAAAAACTGTTTTTT.